This entry lists 13 T cell receptor beta chains sequenced from one sample in a study of T cell repertoires in cytomegalovirus infection. TCRdb re-analysed the reads in MiXCR, keeping a single row per CDR3 protein. This table holds roughly 800,000 distinct CDR3 sequences, roughly 29% found once. Their cognate antigens are unknown. The source material was cultured CD8+ T cells from PBMCs, sampled from culture after CMV antigen stimulation. The receptor source for this set is a human donor in good health (CMV status not recorded). Some clones in this sample may be carry-over from other donors' samples.

V and J are TRBV3-1 and TRBJ1-4; D remains unclear. The CDR3 spans 16 residues. Per germline, CDR1 LGHDT and CDR2 YNNKEL (reference sequence). Trimming took 1 base from V and 6 from J, leaving 15 bases between them. CDR3 coding DNA: TGTGCCAGCAGCCAAGTCCCGGGAGCTTTAGATGAAAAACTGTTTTTT. Its translation is CASSQVPGALDEKLFF.

V gene TRBV6-2 or TRBV6-3 combines with J gene TRBJ1-5; D unclear. The CDR3 contains 17 residues. Germline CDR1 is MNHEY and CDR2 is SVGEGT. V was shortened by 0 bases and J by 3 bases, with 15 bases between the two germline ends. The CDR3 sequence is CASSYSSGEFTNQPQHF. CDR3 nucleotide sequence: TGTGCCAGCAGTTACTCGAGTGGGGAATTTACCAATCAGCCCCAGCATTTT.

The rearrangement joins TRBV6-6 to TRBJ1-3; weak D call: TRBD1 (5 bases). Trimming shortened V by 0 bases and J by 2 bases, and 23 bases separated the two germline ends. This CDR3 comprises 20 residues. The V gene's germline CDR1 is MNHNY and CDR2 SVGAGI (reference sequence). The CDR3 nucleotides read TGTGCCAGCAGTTACTCAGTGGCAGACAAAGGACATCCCCCTGGAAACACCATATATTTT. This encodes CASSYSVADKGHPPGNTIYF.

V usage is TRBV10-2 and J usage is TRBJ2-7, with TRBD2 identical over 11 bases. Per the germline V gene, CDR1 is WSHSY and CDR2 is SAAADI. The length of the CDR3 is 15 residues. With V trimmed by 2 bases and J by 2 bases, 2 bases remained unmatched. The CDR3 is CASSEVAGGPYEQYF. The CDR3 DNA reads TGCGCCAGCAGTGAGGTAGCGGGGGGGCCCTACGAGCAGTACTTC.

This clonotype was counted ten times or more. The genes are TRBV7-6 and TRBJ2-3; TRBD1 aligns across 7 bases. The germline V gene encodes CDR1 SGHVS and CDR2 FNYEAQ. The length of the CDR3 is 19 residues. The trim removed 3 bases at V and 2 bases at J, leaving 17 bases unmatched. CDR3 amino acids: CASSLVEMRGLEVTDTQYF. The CDR3 nucleotides read TGTGCCAGCAGCTTGGTTGAGATGAGGGGGCTGGAAGTCACAGATACGCAGTATTTT.

Details on this clonotype: At one end, the junction sequence differs from germline, possibly due to a read error. This chain links TRBV27 with TRBJ2-3; a weak D match, TRBD1 (5 bases). The CDR3 loop spans 13 amino acids. Germline CDR1 and CDR2: MNHEY and SMNVEV (reference sequence). The CDR3 DNA is TGTGCCTGCAGTTTATCCAGGGCAGATACGCAGTATTTT. Amino acid sequence: CACSLSRADTQYF.

The chain links TRBV7-6 to TRBJ2-5, with 9 bases that match TRBD2. The CDR3 is 16 amino acids. Germline loops: CDR1 SGHVS, CDR2 FNYEAQ. V lost 4 bases and J lost 2; bases outside the gene matches: 8. CDR3 in amino acids: CASSSFLRGGQETQYF. The CDR3 nucleotides are TGTGCCAGCAGCTCGTTCTTGCGGGGGGGACAAGAGACCCAGTACTTC.

This chain joins TRBV14 and TRBJ1-1; D not certain. CDR1 SGHDN and CDR2 FVKESK come from the germline V gene. Between the trimmed V and J ends, which lost 1 base and 1 base, there was a span of 10 bases. The CDR3 loop spans 15 amino acids. CDR3 DNA sequence: TGTGCCAGCAGCCAAGTAGTACGGCCGAACACTGAAGCTTTCTTT. This codes for CASSQVVRPNTEAFF.

This clonotype was counted ten times or more. The rearrangement joins TRBV7-6 to TRBJ2-1; maybe TRBD2 (5 bases). The CDR3 runs to 15 residues. The germline V and J ends were trimmed by 2 bases and 5 bases, with 13 bases remaining between them. Looked up from germline, CDR1 is SGHVS and CDR2 is FNYEAQ. The CDR3 DNA reads TGTGCCAGCAGCTTAACGGAAGCCGGGGACAATGAGCAGTTCTTC. Translated: CASSLTEAGDNEQFF.

The rearrangement joins TRBV6-1 to TRBJ2-7; 7 positions agree with TRBD1. J was trimmed by 2 bases and V by 6 bases; bases with no gene match: 1. CDR3 length equals 12 residues. Germline V gives CDR1 MNHNS, CDR2 SASEGT. The CDR3 DNA sequence: TGTGCCAGCAGGCAGGGGGCCTACGAGCAGTACGTC. The encoded protein is CASRQGAYEQYV.

The chain is built from TRBV7-9 and TRBJ2-5; TRBD2 agrees at 12 bases. The CDR3 length is 15 residues. The germline gives CDR1 SEHNR, CDR2 FQNEAQ (reference sequence). V trimming: 6 bases; J trimming: 1 base; junction bases outside the gene matches: 3. The CDR3 DNA follows: TGTGCCAGCAGATTGACTAGCGGGAGCCAAGAGACCCAGTACTTC. This codes for CASRLTSGSQETQYF.

This clonotype has more than one count but fewer than ten. V usage is TRBV19 and J usage is TRBJ1-1, with D perhaps matching TRBD1 (6 bases). The CDR3 is 13 residues long. Germline CDR1 is LNHDA and CDR2 is SQIVND (reference sequence). The V end lost 4 bases, the J end lost 4 bases, and 10 bases lay between the germline ends. The CDR3 region is CASSTGGLTEAFF. Here the CDR3 DNA reads TGTGCCAGTAGTACCGGGGGGCTCACTGAAGCTTTCTTT.

This clonotype was recorded a few times. Mismatch with germline at one junction end may stem from a read error. This chain uses TRBV7-9 with TRBJ2-5; the D call may be TRBD1 or TRBD2 (5 bases each). Germline assignment: CDR1 SEHNR and CDR2 FQNEAQ (reference sequence). The CDR3 extends over 15 amino acids. As DNA, the CDR3 is TGTGCTAGCACAAGAGGTCGGGGCTCTCAAGAGACCCAGTACTTC. Translated, it gives CASTRGRGSQETQYF.